The rows below give T cell receptor beta chains drawn from one sample of a study of beta chain features in type 1 diabetes. Here immunoSEQ multiplex PCR was the method, and the copy in TCRdb shows in-frame clones only, minus some. The table lists some 900,000 clones, roughly a sixth of them singletons. The source material was naive CD4+ T cells from blood. The origin of the receptors is a woman aged 18-29 years in good health. The CDR3 runs from the conserved cysteine through the conserved F or W. The order of the fields is V gene, J gene, clone size, D gene, CDR3 DNA, CDR3 protein. The D gene is left open where the match is weak. Clone size appears in some rows only: once, few, many, or a class for an expanded clone.

>TRBV7-2|TRBJ2-7|few|-
TGTGCCAGCAGCTTAGCCCGGGGGGCCCACTACGAGCAGTACTTC
CASSLARGAHYEQYF
>TRBV15|TRBJ2-3|-|-
TGTGCCACCAGCAGAAGAAGAGTTACAGATACGCAGTATTTT
CATSRRRVTDTQYF
>TRBV11-2|TRBJ1-2|-|-
TGTGCCAGCAGCTTTGGACAGTCTCCGACCTATGGCTACACCTTC
CASSFGQSPTYGYTF
>TRBV5-4|TRBJ2-3|-|-
TGTGCCAGCAGCTTGTTGAGTCAGGGGATTTCCGATACGCAGTATTTT
CASSLLSQGISDTQYF
>TRBV25-1|TRBJ1-1|few|-
TGTGCCAGCAGTCTAACGGGGGACACTGAAGCTTTCTTT
CASSLTGDTEAFF
>TRBV9|TRBJ1-3|-|-
TGTGCCAGCAGCGCAACAAGCGGTGTTGGAAACACCATATATTTT
CASSATSGVGNTIYF
>TRBV28|TRBJ1-5|few|-
TGTGCCAGCAGTTTACAGCAGGGAAATCAGCCCCAGCATTTT
CASSLQQGNQPQHF
>TRBV7-9|TRBJ1-1|few|TRBD1
TGTGCCCGAGGGGGCATACACACTGAAGCTTTCTTT
CARGGIHTEAFF
>TRBV5-1|TRBJ2-5|-|-
TGCGCCAGCAGCCCGGGACGGCCTCAAGAGACCCAGTACTTC
CASSPGRPQETQYF
>TRBV5-4|TRBJ2-3|-|-
TGTGCCAGCAGCTCAGGCTTCGAGGTCGCAGATACGCAGTATTTT
CASSSGFEVADTQYF
>TRBV7-9|TRBJ1-1|-|TRBD1
TGTGCCAGCAGGGAACAGGGGGCCACTGAAGCTTTCTTT
CASREQGATEAFF
>TRBV28|TRBJ2-1|-|-
TGTGCCAGCCGGGACTTCACGACCAATGAGCAGTTCTTC
CASRDFTTNEQFF
>TRBV5-1|TRBJ1-1|few|-
TGCGCCAGCAGCCCCAATGCCGGGGGCACTGAAGCTTTCTTT
CASSPNAGGTEAFF
>TRBV5-4|TRBJ2-7|-|-
TGTGCCAGCAGCTTGGACGGGACCTACGAGCAGTACTTC
CASSLDGTYEQYF
>TRBV7-2|TRBJ2-2|few|TRBD2
TGTGCCAGCAGCAGAAAAAGCGGGAGGGCCACCGGGGAGCTGTTTTTT
CASSRKSGRATGELFF
>TRBV7-2|TRBJ2-1|few|TRBD2
TGTGCCAGCAGCCGCACCTTCAGCGGGAGTGAGGGGCCTACATGGGAGCAGTTCTTC
CASSRTFSGSEGPTWEQFF
>TRBV11-2|TRBJ2-1|few|TRBD2
TGTGCCAGCAGGCCCGGGACTAGGGTGCCTCGTGAGCAGTTCTTC
CASRPGTRVPREQFF
>TRBV7-2|TRBJ2-1|few|-
TGTGCCAGCAGCTTAGACGGGGGCTACAATGAGCAGTTCTTC
CASSLDGGYNEQFF
>TRBV7-2|TRBJ2-7|-|-
TGTGCCAGCAGCTTAGTAGGGCAGGGAAGGAGCTCCTACGAGCAGTACTTC
CASSLVGQGRSSYEQYF
>TRBV2|TRBJ2-7|-|-
TGTGCCAGCTCTAGGGGGGTTTACGAGCAGTACTTC
CASSRGVYEQYF
>TRBV28|TRBJ2-7|few|TRBD2
TGTGCCAGCAGCCCTTGGGGCGGGGGATCCTACGAGCAGTACTTC
CASSPWGGGSYEQYF
>TRBV10-3|TRBJ2-7|-|-
TGTGCCAGCAGTGTTCGGGTTACCTACGAGCAGTACTTC
CASSVRVTYEQYF
>TRBV4-2|TRBJ2-7|few|TRBD2
TGTGCCAGCAGCCAAGCGGGGGTTCTAGCGGGAGTCGCCTACGAGCAGTACTTC
CASSQAGVLAGVAYEQYF
>TRBV7-3|TRBJ2-1|few|TRBD2
TGTGCCAGCAGCCCACTGGGGCGCGGGAGCTACAATGAGCAGTTCTTC
CASSPLGRGSYNEQFF
>TRBV7-6|TRBJ2-2|few|-
TGTGCCAGCAACTCGGGCACCGGGGAGCTGTTTTTT
CASNSGTGELFF
>TRBV28|TRBJ2-2|few|-
TGTGCCAGCAGAATTTCCGGGTCCGCGAACACCGGGGAGCTGTTTTTT
CASRISGSANTGELFF
>TRBV11-2|TRBJ2-2|-|-
TGTGCCAGCAGCTTAGACGGAACCGGGGAGCTGTTTTTT
CASSLDGTGELFF
>TRBV19|TRBJ2-4|-|-
TGTGCCAGTAGTATTAGAAATCGGAGAGCCAAAAACATTCAGTACTTC
CASSIRNRRAKNIQYF
>TRBV6-5|TRBJ2-7|few|-
TGTGCCGGGGAACAGGGTCAGCCCTTGAACGAGCAGTACTTC
CAGEQGQPLNEQYF
>TRBV6-6|TRBJ2-7|-|TRBD2
TGTGCCAGCAGTTACCCGGGACTAGCGGGAGTCAACGAGCAGTACTTC
CASSYPGLAGVNEQYF
>TRBV19|TRBJ1-5|-|TRBD1
TGTGCCAGTAGCGGACAGGGACGGTTCGGACAGCCCCAGCATTTT
CASSGQGRFGQPQHF
>TRBV7-2|TRBJ1-5|-|-
TGTGCCAGCAGCTATGGTGCAGGGTTGGCTCAGCCCCAGCATTTT
CASSYGAGLAQPQHF
>TRBV29-1|TRBJ1-1|few|-
TGCAGCGTTGGTTACAGGCAGAACACTGAAGCTTTCTTT
CSVGYRQNTEAFF